This T cell receptor (beta chain) was sequenced in a study of human T cells and chemical hapten exposure. As to time point: pre-sensitization, week 0. Treatment indicated: therapeutic diphenylcyclopropenone sensitization with weekly scalp DPC. TCRdb re-called the RACE reads with MiXCR, one entry per CDR3 protein. Of roughly 260,000 distinct CDR3 sequences in the sample, roughly 8.9% are singletons; the top ten hold 2% to 2.5%. The V end lost 1 base, the J end lost 5 bases, and 20 bases lay between the germline ends. The CDR3 is made up of 17 amino acids. Looked up from germline, CDR1 is SGHAT and CDR2 is FQDESV (reference sequence).

Here the sequenced sample was whole blood, taken in connection with sensitization to the hapten diphenylcyclopropenone (DPC). The sequence came from a woman aged 40 to 50 with alopecia areata. Some clones in this sample may be carry-over from other donors' samples. This chain connects TRBV11-1 to TRBJ2-5; D could derive from TRBD1 or TRBD2 (5 bases each). CDR3 residues: CASSLEGRSLRRETQYF. Written as DNA, the CDR3 is TGTGCCAGCAGCTTAGAGGGACGGAGCCTCCGTAGGGAGACCCAGTACTTC.